This T cell receptor beta chain was observed in a study of Ad26.COV2.S vaccination and SARS-CoV-2 variants. Looking at the study overall: Donor allocation was to the COV1001 Ad26.COV2.S trial arm. Into the muscle, Ad26.COV2.S was dosed once or twice, 56 days apart.

Some clones are missing from TCRdb's copy, which holds only in-frame ones; the method was immunoSEQ multiplex PCR. The data hold some 270,000 clones, with roughly 89% observed a single time. CDR1 and CDR2 from the germline V gene are GTSNPN and SVGIG (reference sequence). The CDR3 has 12 amino acids. With 2 bases clipped from V and 6 bases from J, the junction kept 1 base outside the gene matches. Treatment: roughly 18 received Ad26.COV2.S at low or high dose, single or two shots; 5 received placebo; per-sample allocation not given. Day 63 after the first vaccine or placebo injection was the time point for sampling. Boston hosted the donor, who was an adult aged 18-55 years. The vaccine antigen was prefusion-stabilized Wuhan SARS-CoV-2 spike.

The source is a person aged 18-65 years who received the Ad26.COV2.S COVID-19 vaccine or a placebo. This chain joins TRBV30 and TRBJ1-2, with 9 bases matching TRBD1. Source: peripheral blood, taken in a trial of Ad26.COV2.S vaccine versus placebo. CDR3 bases: TGTGCCTGGAGTAGGGACAGGGATGGCTACACCTTC. Protein product: CAWSRDRDGYTF.